This T cell receptor beta chain was captured by sequencing in a study of blood T cell repertoires in COVID-19. The wider study: Acute and convalescent COVID-19 samples came from the United States, Italy and Spain. PBMCs, B-cell-depleted T cells, or T cells provided the cDNA or gDNA that made up the material.

Trimming took 4 bases from V and 5 from J, leaving 15 bases between them. Looked up from germline, CDR1 is LGHDT and CDR2 is YNNKEL (reference sequence). CDR3 length equals 14 residues. As originally analysed: Researchers report that nucleated cell counts were estimated from reference gene primer amplification. The method was immunoSEQ multiplex PCR; TCRdb's version includes in-frame clones alone and lacks a portion of them. V and J calls and clone size follow that table, whereas D and trimming were derived from the DNA. This sample has roughly 110,000 clones, with 71% found just once. The sequencing input was peripheral blood. This receptor was identified in a human donor with acute or convalescent COVID-19. The donor label of this sample is uncertain. The chain combines TRBV3-1 (or the pseudogene TRBV3-2) with TRBJ2-7; TRBD1 might be the D (6 bases). CDR3 sequence: CASSRRQASDEQYF. CDR3 nucleotides: TGTGCCAGCAGCCGCAGACAGGCGTCCGACGAGCAGTACTTC.